This T cell receptor (beta chain) was captured by sequencing in a study of blood T cell repertoires in COVID-19. About the research overall: Nucleic acid was either cDNA or gDNA, and it came from T cells, B-cell-depleted T cells, or PBMCs.

Repertoires were generated with immunoSEQ multiplex PCR, while TCRdb's copy carries only in-frame clones and drops some. Here the sample spans 250,000 to 300,000 clones, about 90% being singletons. The specimen was peripheral blood. The origin of this receptor is a woman aged 60-75 years with COVID-19, enrolled during active disease.

CDR3 sequence (DNA): TGTGCCAGCAGTTACGGGACAGGGGGAACCGGGGAGCTGTTTTTT. It specifies CASSYGTGGTGELFF. The chain couples TRBV7-2 to TRBJ2-2, with TRBD1 identical over 11 bases. Per germline, CDR1 SGHTA and CDR2 FQGNSA. The CDR3 extends over 15 amino acids. Germline trimming cut 6 bases from V and 5 bases from J; bases unmatched to any gene: 5.